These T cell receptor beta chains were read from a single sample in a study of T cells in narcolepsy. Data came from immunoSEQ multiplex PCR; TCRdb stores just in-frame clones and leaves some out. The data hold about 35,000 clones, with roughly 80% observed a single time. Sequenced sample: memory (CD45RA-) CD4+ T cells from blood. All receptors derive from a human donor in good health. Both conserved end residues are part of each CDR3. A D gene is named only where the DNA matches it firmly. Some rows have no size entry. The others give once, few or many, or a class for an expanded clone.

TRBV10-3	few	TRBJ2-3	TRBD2	TGTGCCGCGTCTAGCGGATTAAGCACAGATACGCAGTATTTT	CAASSGLSTDTQYF
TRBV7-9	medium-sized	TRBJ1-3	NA	TGTGCCAGCAGCTCTCGGACGGGCTCTGGAAACACCATATATTTT	CASSSRTGSGNTIYF
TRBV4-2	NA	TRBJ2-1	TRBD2	TGTGCCAGCAGCCAAGAGGCTAGCGGGAGAGGTGAGCAGTTCTTC	CASSQEASGRGEQFF
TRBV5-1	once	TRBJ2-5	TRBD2	TGCGCCAGCAGCTTGGGGGCTAGCGGGAAGCAGCAAGAGACCCAGTACTTC	CASSLGASGKQQETQYF
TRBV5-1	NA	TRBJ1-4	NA	TGCGCCAGCAGCTTAAGAGAGGGGTCGGCTAATGAAAAACTGTTTTTT	CASSLREGSANEKLFF
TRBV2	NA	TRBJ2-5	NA	TGTGCCAGCAGTGAGGGGGCGGGGACCCAGTACTTC	CASSEGAGTQYF
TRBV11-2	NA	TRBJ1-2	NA	TGTGCCAGCAGCTCCACCGGCGGCTATGGCTACACCTTC	CASSSTGGYGYTF
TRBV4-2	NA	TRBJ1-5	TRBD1	TGTGCCAGCAGCCGCAATACAGGGGCGAACAATCAGCCCCAGCATTTT	CASSRNTGANNQPQHF
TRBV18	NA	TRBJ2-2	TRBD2	TGTGCCAGCTCACCGAAGACTAGCGGGGGATCCACCGGGGAGCTGTTTTTT	CASSPKTSGGSTGELFF
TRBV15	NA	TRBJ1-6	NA	TGTGCCACCAGCAGAGATCCCCAGGGCCGGAGCTCCTATAATTCACCCCTCCACTTT	CATSRDPQGRSSYNSPLHF
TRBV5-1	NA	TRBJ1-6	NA	TGCGCCAGCAGCTTCTCAACAGGGTTCCCCACCTCCTATAATTCACCCCTCCACTTT	CASSFSTGFPTSYNSPLHF
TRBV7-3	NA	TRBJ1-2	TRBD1	TGTGCCAGCAGCTTGACAGGAGGGGGCAACGATGGCTACACCTTC	CASSLTGGGNDGYTF
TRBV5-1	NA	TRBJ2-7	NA	TGCGCCAGCAGCTTGGCCCAGGGGATGGGCGAGCAGTACTTC	CASSLAQGMGEQYF
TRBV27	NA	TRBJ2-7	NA	TGTGCCAGCAGTCCGCCCGGACGGATCTCCTACGAGCAGTACTTC	CASSPPGRISYEQYF
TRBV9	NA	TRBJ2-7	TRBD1	TGTGCCAGCAGCGTAGGGGTGACAGGGTCCTACGAGCAGTACTTC	CASSVGVTGSYEQYF
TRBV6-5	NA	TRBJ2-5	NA	TGTGCCAGCAGCGACTTGTCCGGGGGCAGGGAGACCCAGTACTTC	CASSDLSGGRETQYF
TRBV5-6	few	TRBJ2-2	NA	TGTGCCAGCAGCTTGACAGGCCCCGGGGAGCTGTTTTTT	CASSLTGPGELFF
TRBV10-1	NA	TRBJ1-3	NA	TGCGCCAGCAGTGGGCCACGGGACGGCAGCTCTGGAAACACCATATATTTT	CASSGPRDGSSGNTIYF
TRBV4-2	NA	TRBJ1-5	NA	TGTGCCAGCAGCTTGCGACAGAATAGCAATCAGCCCCAGCATTTT	CASSLRQNSNQPQHF
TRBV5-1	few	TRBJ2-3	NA	TGCGCCAGCAGCTTGGGGGCAGAGGGGGATACGCAGTATTTT	CASSLGAEGDTQYF
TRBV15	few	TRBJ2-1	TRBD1	TGTGCCACCAGGGGGGACGGGACAGGGAGCCCTGAGCAGTTCTTC	CATRGDGTGSPEQFF
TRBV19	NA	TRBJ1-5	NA	TGTGCCAGTAGGGAGGTGAGCAATCAGCCCCAGCATTTT	CASREVSNQPQHF
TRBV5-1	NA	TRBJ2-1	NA	TGCGCCAGCAGCCAAAAGTACAGGGGGGGCTTGGAGCAGTTCTTC	CASSQKYRGGLEQFF
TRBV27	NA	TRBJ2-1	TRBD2	TGTGCCAGCAGTTTAGCGGGGGATTACAATGAGCAGTTCTTC	CASSLAGDYNEQFF
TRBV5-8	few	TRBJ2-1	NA	TGTGCCAGCAGCTTGGGGCAGGGTCGGCAGTTCTTC	CASSLGQGRQFF
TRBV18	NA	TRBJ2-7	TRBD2	TGTGCCAGCTCACGAGAAACTGGGACTAGCGGCTCCTACGAGCAGTACTTC	CASSRETGTSGSYEQYF
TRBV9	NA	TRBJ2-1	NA	TGTGCCAGCAGCTTTTTAGACAGCTCCTACAATGGGCAGTTCTTC	CASSFLDSSYNGQFF
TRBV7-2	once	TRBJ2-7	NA	TGTGCCAGCAGCCCCTCGAGCGGTCGGCTCGGGGAGCAGTACTTC	CASSPSSGRLGEQYF
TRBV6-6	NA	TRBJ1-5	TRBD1	TGTGCCAGCAGTTTACAGGGGGATAGCAATCAGCCCCAGCATTTT	CASSLQGDSNQPQHF